This TCR beta chain emerged from a study of shared clonotypes between healthy human individuals. Germline V CDR1 and CDR2: MNHNS, SASEGT. The CDR3 has 14 residues. V dropped 0 bases and J dropped 6 bases, with 9 bases sitting between them. The method was immunoSEQ multiplex PCR; TCRdb's version includes in-frame clones alone and lacks a portion of them. Here the sample spans over a million clones, roughly 96% being singletons. V usage is TRBV6-1 and J usage is TRBJ2-1; tentative D call: TRBD2 (5 bases). The sample consisted of naive CD4+ T cells sorted from blood. Subset noted: CD45RA+ positively selected. The sequence came from a man aged 30 to 45 in good health. The CDR3 sequence is CASSEARGVNEQFF. For the CDR3, the DNA is TGTGCCAGCAGTGAAGCCCGGGGTGTCAATGAGCAGTTCTTC.